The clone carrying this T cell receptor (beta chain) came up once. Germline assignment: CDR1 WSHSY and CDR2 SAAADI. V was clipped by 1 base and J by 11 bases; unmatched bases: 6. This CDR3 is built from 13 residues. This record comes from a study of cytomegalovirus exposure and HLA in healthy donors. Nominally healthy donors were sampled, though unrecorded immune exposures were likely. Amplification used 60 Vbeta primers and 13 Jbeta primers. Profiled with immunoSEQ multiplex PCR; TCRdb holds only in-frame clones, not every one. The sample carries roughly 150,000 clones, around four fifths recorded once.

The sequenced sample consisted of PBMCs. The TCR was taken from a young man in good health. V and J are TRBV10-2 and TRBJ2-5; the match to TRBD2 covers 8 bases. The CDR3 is CASSELAGIEQYF. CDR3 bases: TGCGCCAGCAGTGAGTTAGCGGGAATTGAGCAGTACTTC.